Shown below are 25 T cell receptor beta chains from a single sample sequenced in a study of cytomegalovirus exposure and HLA in healthy donors. Produced via immunoSEQ multiplex PCR; TCRdb's table is partial and in-frame only. The data show about 330,000 clones, with about 90% seen just once and approximately 1% held by the top ten. Material for sequencing was PBMCs. Every receptor here comes from a woman in her twenties or thirties in good health and CMV-seropositive.

The gene calls are TRBV11-2 and TRBJ2-5; 8 bases are a match to TRBD2. CDR1 is SGHAT, CDR2 FQNNGV, per germline. Trimming took 2 bases from V and 5 from J; bases not matched to a gene: 7. The CDR3 covers 15 residues. The CDR3 DNA sequence: TGTGCCAGCAGCTTAACTAGCGGTTCTGGGGAGACCCAGTACTTC. It is translated as CASSLTSGSGETQYF.

V and J are TRBV9 and TRBJ2-1, with a tentative D call TRBD2 (6 bases). This CDR3 has 13 residues. Between the trimmed V and J ends, which lost 0 bases and 11 bases, there was a span of 12 bases. Germline assignment: CDR1 SGDLS and CDR2 YYNGEE. DNA for the CDR3: TGTGCCAGCAGCGTAGGTATACGGGAGCAGCAGTTCTTC. It is translated as CASSVGIREQQFF.

This clone was recorded a few times. V usage is TRBV30 and J usage is TRBJ1-5; possible D gene TRBD1, 5 bases. The length of the CDR3 is 15 residues. V lost 2 bases and J lost 11, with 22 bases in between. In germline, CDR1 is GTSNPN, CDR2 SVGIG (reference sequence). The CDR3 protein is CAWSSPDGGGGAQHF. The CDR3 DNA reads TGTGCCTGGAGTTCCCCGGACGGGGGTGGTGGAGCCCAGCATTTT. The full variable domain, with the rest looked up from reference TRBV30 and TRBJ1-5, is SQTIHQWPATLVQPVGSPLSLECTVEGTSNPNLYWYRQAAGRGLQLLFYSVGIGQISSEVPQNLSASRPQDRQFILSSKKLLLSDSGFYLCAWSSPDGGGGAQHFGDGTRLSIL.

The rearrangement uses TRBV5-1 and TRBJ2-7, with TRBD1 matching over 9 bases. The length of the CDR3 is 13 residues. CDR1 is SGHRS and CDR2 is YFSETQ in the germline V gene. Losses at the gene ends were 4 bases for V and 7 bases for J; bases not matched to a gene: 6. The CDR3 protein is CASSRDRDGEQYF. DNA for the CDR3: TGCGCCAGCAGCCGGGACAGGGACGGGGAGCAGTACTTC.

The genes are TRBV27 and TRBJ2-7; 10 bases line up with TRBD1. CDR3 length: 15 amino acids. Trimming took 3 bases from V and 5 from J; bases not matched to a gene: 7. Germline lookup yields CDR1 MNHEY and CDR2 SMNVEV (reference sequence). Written as DNA, the CDR3 is TGTGCCAGCAGTTTCAGTGGGGACAGGGGCGACGAGCAGTACTTC. Translated: CASSFSGDRGDEQYF.

The chain couples TRBV7-2 to TRBJ1-1; D is unresolved. CDR3 size: 15 residues. CDR1 is SGHTA, CDR2 FQGNSA, per germline. Trimming took 4 bases from V and 1 from J, leaving 13 bases between them. The CDR3 loop reads CASSWRPPSNTEAFF. The DNA for the CDR3 is TGTGCCAGCAGCTGGAGGCCTCCTTCGAACACTGAAGCTTTCTTT.

The rearrangement joins TRBV9 to TRBJ1-3; no clear D. V lost 0 bases and J 0 bases, leaving 10 bases between the germline ends. The CDR3 runs 16 residues. CDR1 and CDR2 (germline): SGDLS, YYNGEE. In DNA, the CDR3 is TGTGCCAGCAGCGTAGCCAGCTTATACTCTGGAAACACCATATATTTT. Amino acids: CASSVASLYSGNTIYF. Together with reference TRBV9 and TRBJ1-3, the CDR3 gives the full variable domain: DSGVTQTPKHLITATGQRVTLRCSPRSGDLSVYWYQQSLDQGLQFLIQYYNGEERAKGNILERFSAQQFPDLHSELNLSSLELGDSALYFCASSVASLYSGNTIYFGEGSWLTVV.

The chain joins TRBV18 to TRBJ2-1, with D hard to call. Germline V gene lookup returns CDR1 KGHSH and CDR2 LQKENI. The ends were cut back, 2 bases at V and 7 bases at J, with 6 bases in the middle. The CDR3 spans 12 residues. CDR3: CASSPFRNEQFF. Here the CDR3 DNA reads TGTGCCAGCTCACCATTCAGGAATGAGCAGTTCTTC.

The J gene is TRBJ1-5, the V gene TRBV14; no definite D call. The germline CDR1 and CDR2 sequences are SGHDN and FVKESK. CDR3 length: 14 residues. V was trimmed by 1 base and J by 0 bases, leaving 4 bases between them. In DNA, the CDR3 is TGTGCCAGCAGCCAAGCTGGTAGCAATCAGCCCCAGCATTTT. Protein product: CASSQAGSNQPQHF.

The rearrangement links TRBV7-8 to TRBJ1-2; D not certain. Germline values: CDR1 SGHVS, CDR2 FQNEAQ. This CDR3 contains 13 residues. V was trimmed by 2 bases and J by 6 bases, leaving 10 bases between them. CDR3 sequence: CASSLPPGDGYTF. CDR3 nucleotide sequence: TGTGCCAGCAGCTTACCCCCCGGGGATGGCTACACCTTC.

The chain couples TRBV5-1 to TRBJ2-5, with TRBD2 identical over 10 bases. The CDR3 runs to 17 residues. Losses at the gene ends were 0 bases for V and 5 bases for J; bases not matched to a gene: 10. The germline gives CDR1 SGHRS, CDR2 YFSETQ. The CDR3 spells CASSLASQGLAFETQYF. CDR3 in DNA: TGCGCCAGCAGCTTGGCCTCTCAGGGACTAGCGTTTGAGACCCAGTACTTC.

This clone was detected only once. The rearrangement joins TRBV2 to TRBJ2-7, with TRBD1 matching 7 bases. The CDR3 is 13 amino acids. V dropped 5 bases and J dropped 4; count of bases not matched to a gene: 5. Germline V gives CDR1 SNHLY, CDR2 FYNNEI. The CDR3 here is CASSTGVGYEQYF. In DNA, the CDR3 is TGTGCCAGCAGTACAGGGGTAGGGTACGAGCAGTACTTC. Variable domain in full (rest from reference TRBV2 and TRBJ2-7): EPEVTQTPSHQVTQMGQEVILRCVPISNHLYFYWYRQILGQKVEFLVSFYNNEISEKSEIFDDQFSVERPDGSNFTLKIRSTKLEDSAMYFCASSTGVGYEQYFGPGTRLTVT.

The rearrangement links TRBV6-5 to TRBJ2-5, with 9 bases aligning to TRBD1. This CDR3 has 15 residues. Germline CDR1 is MNHEY and CDR2 is SVGAGI. Trimming at V came to 5 bases and at J to 3 bases, leaving 7 bases not matched to a gene. DNA of the CDR3: TGTGCCAGCAGTCCCGGGACAGGGAGAGAAGAGACCCAGTACTTC. It specifies CASSPGTGREETQYF.

The chain is built from TRBV16 and TRBJ2-7; 12 nucleotides match TRBD2. With V trimmed by 4 bases and J by 3 bases, 13 bases remained unmatched. This CDR3 is built from 18 residues. CDR1 and CDR2 (germline): KGHSY, FQNENV. This CDR3 reads CASSPLPSGGGGGYEQYF. The CDR3 coding sequence is TGTGCCAGCAGCCCCCTTCCTAGCGGGGGGGGCGGTGGCTACGAGCAGTACTTC.

About this clone: Additional DNA sequences in this sample encode the identical CDR3. The rearrangement uses TRBV28 and TRBJ2-5; D unresolved. The CDR3 is made up of 11 amino acids. Trimming removed 2 bases from V and 5 bases from J, with 3 bases in between. Germline V gives CDR1 MDHEN, CDR2 SYDVKM. CDR3 region: CASSLSETQYF. The CDR3 DNA reads as TGTGCCAGCAGTTTAAGTGAGACCCAGTACTTC.

The V gene is TRBV27, the J gene TRBJ2-1; D is undetermined. The CDR3 loop spans 14 amino acids. The germline gives CDR1 MNHEY, CDR2 SMNVEV (reference sequence). Trimming removed 0 bases at V and 9 bases at J, with 12 bases between. CDR3 region: CASSLSSLVSEQFF. As DNA, the CDR3 is TGTGCCAGCAGTTTATCTTCATTGGTGAGTGAGCAGTTCTTC.

The chain is built from TRBV15 and TRBJ1-4; unclear D gene. Germline V gene sequence: CDR1 LNHNV, CDR2 YYDKDF (reference sequence). The CDR3 runs 14 residues. The ends were cut back, 1 base at V and 4 bases at J, with 7 bases in the middle. This chain's CDR3 is CATSRVGLNEKLFF. In DNA form, the CDR3 reads TGTGCCACCAGCAGAGTGGGTCTTAATGAAAAACTGTTTTTT.

This clone was seen only once. This chain joins TRBV25-1 and TRBJ2-5; no definite D call. This CDR3 has 14 residues. Germline CDR1 and CDR2: MGHDK and SYGVNS. V was pared by 3 bases and J by 5 bases, with 13 bases between. The CDR3 loop is CASSEYGSQETQYF. CDR3 nucleotide sequence: TGTGCCAGCAGTGAGTATGGGTCCCAGGAGACCCAGTACTTC. The full variable domain, in which reference TRBV25-1 and TRBJ2-5 provide the parts outside the CDR3, is EADIYQTPRYLVIGTGKKITLECSQTMGHDKMYWYQQDPGMELHLIHYSYGVNSTEKGDLSSESTVSRIRTEHFPLTLESARPSHTSQYLCASSEYGSQETQYFGPGTRLLVL.

This clone was picked up a small number of times. The gene calls are TRBV27 and TRBJ1-5; 9 nucleotides agree with TRBD1. Germline V gene sequence: CDR1 MNHEY, CDR2 SMNVEV (reference sequence). V trimming: 5 bases; J trimming: 6 bases; junction bases outside the gene matches: 2. This CDR3 contains 13 residues. CDR3 protein: CASSPTGGQPQHF. The CDR3 DNA reads as TGTGCCAGCAGTCCGACAGGGGGTCAGCCCCAGCATTTT.

CDR3 amino acids: CASSLEGRATSYGYTF. The CDR3 nucleotides are TGCGCCAGCAGCTTGGAAGGCAGGGCCACTTCCTATGGCTACACCTTC. The chain employs TRBV5-1 and TRBJ1-2; D might be TRBD1 (5 bases). The CDR3 loop spans 16 amino acids. Germline assignment: CDR1 SGHRS and CDR2 YFSETQ. V was trimmed by 0 bases and J by 4 bases, leaving 16 bases between them.

V gene TRBV7-8 combines with J gene TRBJ2-6, with D unclear. This CDR3 region has 18 residues. Germline V gene data show CDR1 as SGHVS and CDR2 as FQNEAQ. Trimming took off 2 bases at V and 1 base at J, with 15 bases between the two ends. CDR3 in DNA: TGTGCCAGCAGCTTAACCTGGACGGTCCTATCTGGGGCCAACGTCCTGACTTTC. This sequence encodes CASSLTWTVLSGANVLTF.

J is TRBJ2-5 and V is TRBV11-2; TRBD2 matches 10 bases. After removal of 3 bases from V and 5 bases from J, the junction contained 6 bases not matched to a gene. Germline lookup yields CDR1 SGHAT and CDR2 FQNNGV. The CDR3 extends over 15 amino acids. The CDR3 bases are TGTGCCAGCAGCTTTCTAGCGGGAGCTACGGAGACCCAGTACTTC. It specifies CASSFLAGATETQYF. Drawing the rest from reference TRBV11-2 and TRBJ2-5, the complete variable domain is EAGVAQSPRYKIIEKRQSVAFWCNPISGHATLYWYQQILGQGPKLLIQFQNNGVVDDSQLPKDRFSAERLKGVDSTLKIQPAKLEDSAVYLCASSFLAGATETQYFGPGTRLLVL.

The chain employs TRBV19 and TRBJ1-2, with 7 bases that match TRBD1. V shed 9 bases, J shed 6 bases, and the junction held 4 bases outside the gene matches. Germline CDR1 is LNHDA and CDR2 is SQIVND (reference sequence). The CDR3 spans 11 residues. In nucleotides, the CDR3 is TGTGCCAGCCACACAGGGGATGGCTACACCTTC. It specifies CASHTGDGYTF.

The V gene is TRBV2, the J gene TRBJ1-1; perhaps TRBD1 as D (6 bases). Trimming shortened V by 6 bases and J by 6 bases, and 17 bases separated the two germline ends. Germline assignment: CDR1 SNHLY and CDR2 FYNNEI. This CDR3 contains 14 residues. Written as DNA, the CDR3 is TGTGCCAGCAGGGGTTTGGAGGGGGGCCCTGAAGCTTTCTTT. Protein sequence: CASRGLEGGPEAFF.

V is TRBV7-9 and J is TRBJ2-1, with D possibly TRBD2 on 6 matching bases. This CDR3 has 14 residues. The V gene's germline CDR1 is SEHNR and CDR2 FQNEAQ (reference sequence). With 5 bases removed from V and 8 bases from J, the gap between germline ends came to 16 bases. In nucleotides, the CDR3 is TGTGCCAGCAGCCCCCCGGGCGGGGTCGATGAGCAGTTCTTC. It yields the protein CASSPPGGVDEQFF.